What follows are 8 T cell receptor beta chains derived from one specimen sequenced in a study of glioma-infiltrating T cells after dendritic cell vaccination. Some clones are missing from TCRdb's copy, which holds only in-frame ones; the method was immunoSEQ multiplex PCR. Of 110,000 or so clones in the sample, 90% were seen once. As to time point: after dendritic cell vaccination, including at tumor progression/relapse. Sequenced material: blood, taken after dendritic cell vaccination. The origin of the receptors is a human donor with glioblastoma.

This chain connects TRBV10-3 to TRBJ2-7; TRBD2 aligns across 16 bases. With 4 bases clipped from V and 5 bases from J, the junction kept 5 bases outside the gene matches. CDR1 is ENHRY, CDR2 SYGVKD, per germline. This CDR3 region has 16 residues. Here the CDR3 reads CAISGSGTSGGDEQYF. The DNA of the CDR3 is TGTGCCATCAGTGGTTCCGGGACTAGCGGGGGGGACGAGCAGTACTTC.

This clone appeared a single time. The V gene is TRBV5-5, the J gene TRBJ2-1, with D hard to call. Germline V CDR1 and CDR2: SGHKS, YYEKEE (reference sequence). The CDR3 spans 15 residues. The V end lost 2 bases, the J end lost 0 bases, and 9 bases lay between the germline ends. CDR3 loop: CASSFPLVSYNEQFF. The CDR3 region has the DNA TGTGCCAGCAGCTTCCCCCTAGTCTCCTACAATGAGCAGTTCTTC.

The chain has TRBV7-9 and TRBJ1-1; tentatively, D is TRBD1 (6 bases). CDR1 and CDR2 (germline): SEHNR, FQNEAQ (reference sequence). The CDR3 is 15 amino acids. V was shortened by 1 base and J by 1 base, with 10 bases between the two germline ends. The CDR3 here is CASSLEGHGNTEAFF. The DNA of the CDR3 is TGTGCCAGCAGCTTAGAGGGACATGGGAACACTGAAGCTTTCTTT.

This CDR3 is CASGTGSSEQYF. Here the CDR3 DNA reads TGTGCCAGCGGGACAGGCTCGAGCGAGCAGTACTTC. The chain couples TRBV25-1 to TRBJ2-7, with 8 bases aligning to TRBD1. Germline V gene lookup returns CDR1 MGHDK and CDR2 SYGVNS. V shed 8 bases, J shed 6 bases, and the junction held 6 bases outside the gene matches. This CDR3 has 12 amino acids.

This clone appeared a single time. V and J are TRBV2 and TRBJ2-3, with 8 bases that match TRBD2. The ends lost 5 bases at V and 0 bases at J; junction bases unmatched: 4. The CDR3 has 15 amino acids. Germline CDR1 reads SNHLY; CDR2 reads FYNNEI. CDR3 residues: CASSRLATSTDTQYF. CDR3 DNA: TGTGCCAGCAGTAGACTAGCGACAAGCACAGATACGCAGTATTTT.

DNA of the CDR3: TGCAGCGTTTCACGGGATATAGTGAACACTGAAGCTTTCTTT. Encoded protein: CSVSRDIVNTEAFF. The chain links TRBV29-1 to TRBJ1-1; D not resolved. This CDR3 comprises 14 residues. Germline CDR1 SQVTM, CDR2 ANQGSEA. V lost 5 bases and J lost 0, with 13 bases in between.

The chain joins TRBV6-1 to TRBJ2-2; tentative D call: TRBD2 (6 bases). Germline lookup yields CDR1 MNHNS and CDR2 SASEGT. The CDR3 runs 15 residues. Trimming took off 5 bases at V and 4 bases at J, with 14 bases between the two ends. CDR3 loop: CASSRTGDPTGELFF. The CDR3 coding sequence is TGTGCCAGCAGTAGGACGGGGGATCCCACCGGGGAGCTGTTTTTT.

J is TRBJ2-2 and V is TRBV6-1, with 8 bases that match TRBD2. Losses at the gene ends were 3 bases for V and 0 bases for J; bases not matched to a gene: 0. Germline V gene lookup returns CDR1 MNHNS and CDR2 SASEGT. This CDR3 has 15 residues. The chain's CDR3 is CASSEGLANTGELFF. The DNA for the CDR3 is TGTGCCAGCAGTGAGGGACTAGCGAACACCGGGGAGCTGTTTTTT.